The 27 T cell receptor beta chains given below trace back to one sample, sequenced in a study of Graves' ophthalmopathy and Graves' hyperthyroidism. RNA transcripts were the source from which TCR beta CDR3 regions were amplified. HTBI primers primed a first-round RT-PCR, and a second-round multiplex PCR followed. One entry per CDR3 protein, called by TCRdb with MiXCR from the multiplex PCR reads. The sample has under 250,000 distinct CDR3 sequences; about a fifth are singletons. Sequences were obtained from peripheral blood. These receptors originate from a woman aged 50 to 60 with Graves' ophthalmopathy.

This clonotype was seen at least ten times. CDR3: CASSYPTVGMADLETQYF. CDR3 DNA: TGTGCCAGCAGTTACCCCACCGTGGGAATGGCAGATTTAGAGACCCAGTACTTC. The rearrangement links TRBV6-2 or TRBV6-3 to TRBJ2-5; D gene unclear. Trimming pared 2 bases from V and 4 bases from J, leaving 23 bases between. CDR1 is MNHEY and CDR2 is SVGEGT in the germline V gene. This CDR3 region has 18 residues.

This clonotype was counted at least ten times. The rearrangement joins TRBV12-3 or TRBV12-4 to TRBJ1-1, with TRBD1 identical over 8 bases. The CDR3 covers 14 residues. J was trimmed by 1 base and V by 6 bases; bases with no gene match: 4. CDR3 sequence: CASRDRVTNTEAFF. DNA for the CDR3: TGTGCCAGCAGGGACAGGGTAACGAACACTGAAGCTTTCTTT.

V gene TRBV6-1 combines with J gene TRBJ1-3, with TRBD1 matching over 8 bases. The CDR3 covers 16 residues. The V segment lost 2 bases and the J segment 6 bases; nucleotides outside the gene matches: 9. The V gene's germline CDR1 is MNHNS and CDR2 SASEGT. The DNA of the CDR3 is TGTGCCAGCAGTGAATATGCAGGGGGCAGGAAAAACACCATATATTTT. It is translated as CASSEYAGGRKNTIYF.

This clonotype was seen many times. The gene calls are TRBV19 and TRBJ2-1, with D perhaps TRBD2 (5 bases). Between the trimmed V and J ends, which lost 9 bases and 5 bases, there was a span of 14 bases. The CDR3 is 13 amino acids. Germline CDR1 and CDR2: LNHDA and SQIVND (reference sequence). CDR3 in amino acids: CASRGGSDNEQFF. CDR3 DNA: TGTGCCAGCCGGGGTGGGAGCGACAATGAGCAGTTCTTC. The complete variable domain, with remaining parts taken from reference TRBV19 and TRBJ2-1, reads DGGITQSPKYLFRKEGQNVTLSCEQNLNHDAMYWYRQDPGQGLRLIYYSQIVNDFQKGDIAEGYSVSREKKESFPLTVTSAQKNPTAFYLCASRGGSDNEQFFGPGTRLTVL.

The chain has TRBV19 and TRBJ1-2; D remains unclear. Germline V gives CDR1 LNHDA, CDR2 SQIVND (reference sequence). The germline V and J ends were trimmed by 1 base and 3 bases, with 12 bases remaining between them. The CDR3 consists of 15 residues. The CDR3 sequence is CASSIAQPGDYGYTF. CDR3 DNA: TGTGCCAGTAGTATAGCCCAGCCCGGCGACTATGGCTACACCTTC.

The chain carries TRBV6-6 and TRBJ2-2; 9 nucleotides match TRBD1. The germline V gene has CDR1 MNHNY and CDR2 SVGAGI (reference sequence). The CDR3 is 21 residues long. J lost 12 bases, V lost 5 bases, and 31 bases had no gene match. CDR3 DNA: TGTGCCAGCAGTCTACCACCGAAGGACAGGGGAGGAACCTATCCCCAAGTGAAGCTGTTTTTT. It is translated as CASSLPPKDRGGTYPQVKLFF.

This clonotype was detected ten times or more. The rearrangement joins TRBV7-2 to TRBJ1-6; the match to TRBD1 covers 8 bases. V shed 3 bases, J shed 10 bases, and the junction held 5 bases outside the gene matches. Germline CDR1 reads SGHTA; CDR2 reads FQGNSA. The CDR3 is made up of 14 amino acids. The CDR3 bases are TGTGCCAGCAGCTTGGACAGGGAAGGGTCACCCCTCCACTTT. It encodes CASSLDREGSPLHF.

The V call is TRBV29-1, the J call TRBJ2-7; TRBD2 is a possible D gene (5 bases). The CDR3 contains 13 residues. Germline V gene lookup returns CDR1 SQVTM and CDR2 ANQGSEA. Trimming took off 1 base at V and 6 bases at J, with 13 bases between the two ends. This CDR3 is CSVEATGVGEQYF. DNA for the CDR3: TGCAGCGTTGAAGCGACCGGGGTGGGCGAGCAGTACTTC.

The table lists this clonotype with many counts. The chain has TRBV11-2 and TRBJ1-6, with D unclear. This CDR3 spans 14 amino acids. Germline CDR1 and CDR2: SGHAT and FQNNGV. V was trimmed by 5 bases and J by 7 bases, leaving 12 bases between them. The CDR3 loop is CASSLGVSNSPLHF. In DNA form, the CDR3 reads TGTGCCAGCAGCCTTGGCGTTTCGAATTCACCCCTCCACTTT.

This clonotype was observed many times. The J gene is TRBJ2-7, the V gene TRBV2, with unresolved D. The CDR3 loop spans 11 amino acids. V lost 6 bases to trimming and J lost 2 bases, with 5 bases between them. In germline, CDR1 is SNHLY, CDR2 FYNNEI. The CDR3 DNA reads TGTGCCAGCAGAGTTACCTACGAGCAGTACTTC. It yields the protein CASRVTYEQYF. Combining the CDR3 with reference TRBV2 and TRBJ2-7 gives the whole variable domain EPEVTQTPSHQVTQMGQEVILRCVPISNHLYFYWYRQILGQKVEFLVSFYNNEISEKSEIFDDQFSVERPDGSNFTLKIRSTKLEDSAMYFCASRVTYEQYFGPGTRLTVT.

This chain joins TRBV24-1 and TRBJ2-5; TRBD2 aligns across 8 bases. There are 13 residues in the CDR3. The V gene's germline CDR1 is KGHDR and CDR2 SFDVKD. V lost 6 bases, J lost 5 bases, and 4 bases stayed unmatched. CDR3 sequence (DNA): TGTGCCACCAGTCCCGGGACTAGTGAGACCCAGTACTTC. Its translation: CATSPGTSETQYF.

This clonotype came up many times. This CDR3 is CASKKDQAVAEAFF. CDR3 nucleotides: TGTGCCAGCAAAAAGGACCAGGCGGTGGCTGAAGCTTTCTTT. The chain employs TRBV6-2 or TRBV6-3 and TRBJ1-1; D unresolved. Trimming took off 7 bases at V and 6 bases at J, with 18 bases between the two ends. This CDR3 is 14 amino acids long. Germline loops: CDR1 MNHEY, CDR2 SVGEGT.

The chain links TRBV27 to TRBJ2-7; 7 bases are shared with TRBD1. The CDR3 covers 15 residues. From germline, CDR1 is MNHEY and CDR2 SMNVEV (reference sequence). With 7 bases clipped from V and 3 bases from J, the junction kept 12 bases outside the gene matches. The CDR3 nucleotides read TGTGCCAGCACCCACAGGGGCCTTGGGAGCTACGAGCAGTACTTC. The encoded protein is CASTHRGLGSYEQYF.

The table lists this clonotype with many counts. J is TRBJ2-6 and V is TRBV12-3 or TRBV12-4; no definite D call. V was cut by 4 bases and J by 5 bases, with 9 bases left in between. The CDR3 covers 14 residues. In DNA, the CDR3 is TGTGCCAGCAGTTCCCCAATTAGGGCCAACGTCCTGACTTTC. Translated, it gives CASSSPIRANVLTF.

This clonotype was detected many times. The CDR3 DNA sequence: TGCAGTGCTAGAGATATGGGACAGGTCCCCTACGAGCAGTACTTC. As protein: CSARDMGQVPYEQYF. The rearrangement links TRBV20-1 to TRBJ2-7, with TRBD1 matching 8 bases. The CDR3 runs 15 residues. V trimming: 0 bases; J trimming: 2 bases; junction bases outside the gene matches: 6. Looked up from germline, CDR1 is DFQATT and CDR2 is SNEGSKA (reference sequence).

This clonotype turned up a few times. The chain is built from TRBV18 and TRBJ2-3; D may match TRBD1 or TRBD2 (6 bases each). This CDR3 has 15 residues. Between the trimmed V and J ends, which lost 3 bases and 4 bases, there was a span of 14 bases. In germline, CDR1 is KGHSH, CDR2 LQKENI. The CDR3 coding sequence is TGTGCCAGCTCACCCCGAGGAGGGGGTTCAGATACGCAGTATTTT. This gives the protein CASSPRGGGSDTQYF.

There are many counts of this clonotype. This rearrangement joins TRBV5-1 to TRBJ1-1, with D uncertain. This CDR3 is 15 amino acids long. The ends were cut back, 3 bases at V and 1 base at J, with 13 bases in the middle. Germline V gene data show CDR1 as SGHRS and CDR2 as YFSETQ. As DNA, the CDR3 is TGCGCCAGCAGCTCCGGCGCAGCATGGAACACTGAAGCTTTCTTT. It translates to CASSSGAAWNTEAFF.

This clonotype was observed at least ten times. This rearrangement joins TRBV20-1 to TRBJ2-7; D call uncertain. CDR1 is DFQATT, CDR2 SNEGSKA, per germline (reference sequence). There are 11 residues in the CDR3. Trimming cost V 7 bases and J 3 bases, with 10 bases left between them. The CDR3 DNA reads as TGCAGTGTCGCCACGAGCTACGAGCAGTACTTC. This codes for CSVATSYEQYF.

This rearrangement joins TRBV6-1 to TRBJ1-1; D is unresolved. CDR3 length equals 14 residues. CDR1 is MNHNS, CDR2 SASEGT, per germline. Trimming stripped 2 bases from V and 1 base from J, with 8 bases between. As DNA, the CDR3 is TGTGCCAGCAGTGAAATGGACGGGAACACTGAAGCTTTCTTT. It encodes CASSEMDGNTEAFF.

The V call is TRBV3-1, the J call TRBJ1-2; the match to TRBD1 covers 7 bases. After removal of 2 bases from V and 0 bases from J, the junction contained 6 bases not matched to a gene. The CDR3 is 16 amino acids. CDR1 and CDR2 (germline): LGHDT, YNNKEL (reference sequence). The DNA of the CDR3 is TGTGCCAGCAGCCAACACTCGGGGACAGCTAACTATGGCTACACCTTC. Translated, it gives CASSQHSGTANYGYTF.

To note about this clonotype: A much larger clone differs from this one at a single base, so this may be a read error. In this CDR3 the conserved last residue, phenylalanine or tryptophan, is missing, so a read error is likely. The chain employs TRBV6-1 and TRBJ2-2; D assignment may be TRBD1 or TRBD2 (7 bases each). V was pared by 6 bases and J by 7 bases, with 18 bases between. The CDR3 totals 15 residues. CDR1 is MNHNS and CDR2 is SASEGT in the germline V gene. The CDR3 region has the DNA TGTGCCAGCAGGACCTCAGGGGGGGCGGTCGGGGAGCTGTTTCTT. Protein product: CASRTSGGAVGELFL.

This clonotype has ten or more counts. The rearrangement joins TRBV12-3 or TRBV12-4 to TRBJ2-7; no reliable D call. Trimming left V 5 bases short and J 2 bases short, with 10 bases between. CDR3 size: 13 residues. CDR3 bases: TGTGCCAGCAGTCCCTACGAGGCCTACGAGCAGTACTTC. It translates to CASSPYEAYEQYF.

This chain joins TRBV11-1 and TRBJ1-4, with no clear D. CDR1 and CDR2 (germline): SGHAT, FQDESV (reference sequence). The CDR3 length is 15 residues. Trimming shortened V by 1 base and J by 3 bases, and 9 bases separated the two germline ends. The CDR3 DNA follows: TGTGCCAGCAGCTTAGGTTCGGGCTCTAATGAAAAACTGTTTTTT. Translation gives CASSLGSGSNEKLFF. Using reference TRBV11-1 and TRBJ1-4 for the parts outside the CDR3, the full variable domain is EAEVAQSPRYKITEKSQAVAFWCDPISGHATLYWYRQILGQGPELLVQFQDESVVDDSQLPKDRFSAERLKGVDSTLKIQPAELGDSAMYLCASSLGSGSNEKLFFGSGTQLSVL.

This clonotype was seen repeatedly, ten times or more. V usage is TRBV20-1 and J usage is TRBJ1-5, with 8 bases fitting TRBD1. The length of the CDR3 is 12 residues. V was pared by 4 bases and J by 7 bases, with 3 bases of the junction left unmatched. CDR1 and CDR2 (germline): DFQATT, SNEGSKA (reference sequence). The CDR3 DNA sequence: TGCAGTGCTATGACAGGGGAACAGCCCCAGCATTTT. Amino acid sequence: CSAMTGEQPQHF.

This clonotype appeared many times. This chain joins TRBV21-1 and TRBJ2-2; the tabulated D call, TRBD1, remains unverified against the DNA. TRBV21-1 counts as a pseudogene. This CDR3 is built from 22 residues. CDR3 amino acids: CASSTHQVNWGQASLRTGELFF. The CDR3, as DNA: TGTGCCAGCAGCACCCACCAGGTTAATTGGGGACAGGCCTCCTTAAGGACCGGGGAGCTGTTTTTT.

The table lists this clonotype with many counts. The chain uses TRBV6-2 or TRBV6-3 and TRBJ2-5; the D gene is possibly TRBD2 (6 bases). The CDR3 runs to 15 residues. Trimming left V 8 bases short and J 1 base short, with 17 bases between. CDR1 MNHEY and CDR2 SVGEGT come from the germline V gene. For the CDR3, the DNA is TGTGCCAGCGCATTGGCGGGAATGGGCCAAGAGACCCAGTACTTC. This sequence encodes CASALAGMGQETQYF.

This clonotype was counted ten times or more. The V gene is TRBV28, the J gene TRBJ1-1; TRBD1 matches 8 bases. The trim removed 4 bases at V and 4 bases at J, leaving 2 bases unmatched. The CDR3 length is 13 residues. CDR1 MDHEN and CDR2 SYDVKM come from the germline V gene. The CDR3 nucleotides are TGTGCCAGCAGTTGGGACAGGCTCACTGAAGCTTTCTTT. It is translated as CASSWDRLTEAFF. The variable domain in full, completed from reference TRBV28 and TRBJ1-1, reads DVKVTQSSRYLVKRTGEKVFLECVQDMDHENMFWYRQDPGLGLRLIYFSYDVKMKEKGDIPEGYSVSREKKERFSLILESASTNQTSMYLCASSWDRLTEAFFGQGTRLTVV.